Sequencing of this T cell receptor beta chain was carried out in a study of blood T cell repertoires in COVID-19. This clone has only one observation. The CDR3 consists of 14 residues. V lost 3 bases, J lost 0 bases, and 12 bases lay in between. Looked up from germline, CDR1 is DFQATT and CDR2 is SNEGSKA (reference sequence). One Seattle source followed patients from active infection through their disease course. Per the study methods: Estimated nucleated cell counts came from reference gene primer amplification. Measured with immunoSEQ multiplex PCR; TCRdb has only the in-frame clones, and not every one. The DNA gave D and trimming, while V, J and clone size come from that table. The sample contains roughly 250,000 clones, less than 90% of which appear only once.

This clonotype was obtained from a woman aged 25 to 45 with COVID-19, enrolled during active disease. The chain carries TRBV20-1 and TRBJ2-7; the D gene is possibly TRBD2 (5 bases). Sequenced input: peripheral blood. The CDR3 DNA is TGCAGTGCTAGTTACGGAGGTTCCTCCTACGAGCAGTACTTC. It yields the protein CSASYGGSSYEQYF.